Listed here are 19 T cell receptor beta chains from one sample, sequenced in a study of spatial heterogeneity in lung cancer. The time point denotes: sample taken at primary tumor resection. Unsorted whole RNA samples from tumor, nontumor lung or frozen PBMC were sequenced. TCRdb recomputed calls from the 5' RACE reads with MiXCR, one row per CDR3 protein. The sample lists roughly 46,000 distinct CDR3 sequences; over 9.5% were seen once. The material sequenced was PBMCs, taken at surgery. The source of these receptors is a female donor with early-stage non-small cell lung cancer.

Ten or more counts support this clonotype. The rearrangement joins TRBV29-1 to TRBJ2-5, with D hard to call. This CDR3 is built from 12 residues. Germline CDR1 and CDR2: SQVTM and ANQGSEA. V lost 1 base to trimming and J lost 7 bases, with 10 bases between them. The CDR3 sequence is CSVEGTPGTQYF. The CDR3 DNA follows: TGCAGCGTTGAAGGGACGCCCGGGACCCAGTACTTC.

The table lists this clonotype with a few counts. The chain carries TRBV5-5 and TRBJ1-4; TRBD1 might be the D (6 bases). Trimming pared 0 bases from V and 12 bases from J, leaving 18 bases between. Germline CDR1 and CDR2: SGHKS and YYEKEE (reference sequence). This CDR3 is 15 amino acids long. CDR3: CASSLGDTPLEELFF. The CDR3 bases are TGTGCCAGCAGCTTGGGGGACACCCCGTTGGAGGAACTGTTTTTT.

The rearrangement links TRBV5-1 to TRBJ2-7; TRBD2 matches at 9 bases. V lost 4 bases to trimming and J lost 7 bases; unmatched junction nucleotides: 12. The CDR3 loop spans 15 amino acids. In germline, CDR1 is SGHRS, CDR2 YFSETQ. Written as DNA, the CDR3 is TGCGCCAGCAGCCCCGACCCGGGACTAGCAGGGGAGCAGTACTTC. Protein product: CASSPDPGLAGEQYF.

This clonotype came up a few times. The CDR3 loop reads CASSNRSVFQVAKNIQYF. DNA of the CDR3: TGTGCCAGCAGCAATCGGTCGGTCTTCCAAGTAGCCAAAAACATTCAGTACTTC. The V gene is TRBV7-8, the J gene TRBJ2-4; no firm D call. Trimming left V 5 bases short and J 0 bases short, with 20 bases between. CDR3 length equals 18 residues. Germline V gives CDR1 SGHVS, CDR2 FQNEAQ.

This clonotype was counted between two and nine times. CDR3 loop: CASSGTDSSYEQYF. The CDR3 DNA sequence: TGTGCCAGCAGTGGGACAGATTCATCCTACGAGCAGTACTTC. This rearrangement joins TRBV12-3 or TRBV12-4 to TRBJ2-7; 7 nucleotides match TRBD1. CDR3 length equals 14 residues. The trim removed 5 bases at V and 1 base at J, leaving 5 bases unmatched.

This rearrangement joins TRBV19 to TRBJ2-1; 11 positions agree with TRBD1. CDR3 length equals 15 residues. Germline lookup yields CDR1 LNHDA and CDR2 SQIVND (reference sequence). V shed 1 base and J 6 bases; nucleotides not matched to a gene: 2. CDR3 in amino acids: CASSIAGTGGNEQFF. The CDR3 coding sequence is TGTGCCAGTAGTATAGCCGGGACAGGGGGCAATGAGCAGTTCTTC.

The rearrangement joins TRBV2 to TRBJ2-3, with D perhaps matching TRBD1 (5 bases). Trimming removed 5 bases from V and 2 bases from J, with 8 bases in between. CDR1 and CDR2 (germline): SNHLY, FYNNEI. This CDR3 has 13 amino acids. The CDR3 DNA follows: TGTGCCAGCAGTCCGGACATCACAGATACGCAGTATTTT. It is translated as CASSPDITDTQYF.

In its sample, this clonotype was seen a few times. The chain recombines TRBV18 with TRBJ1-1; tentative D call: TRBD1 (5 bases). The V gene lost 3 bases and the J gene lost 7 bases, with 9 bases spanning the gap. The CDR3 loop spans 12 amino acids. Per germline, CDR1 KGHSH and CDR2 LQKENI. CDR3: CASSPRQIEAFF. The CDR3, as DNA: TGTGCCAGCTCACCTCGACAGATTGAAGCTTTCTTT.

The sample holds many counts of this clonotype. The J gene is TRBJ1-2, the V gene TRBV5-4; D call uncertain. Trimming took off 4 bases at V and 2 bases at J, with 6 bases between the two ends. The CDR3 has 12 amino acids. Looked up from germline, CDR1 is SGHNT and CDR2 is YYREEE (reference sequence). This chain's CDR3 is CASSGENYGYTF. CDR3 DNA: TGTGCCAGCAGCGGGGAAAACTATGGCTACACCTTC.

This clonotype was seen a handful of times. The genes are TRBV27 and TRBJ2-7; the D is unclear. V was clipped by 2 bases and J by 3 bases, with 8 bases between them. The CDR3 totals 13 residues. Germline lookup yields CDR1 MNHEY and CDR2 SMNVEV (reference sequence). The CDR3 reads CASSLGLFYEQYF. DNA for the CDR3: TGTGCCAGCAGTTTAGGGCTCTTCTACGAGCAGTACTTC.

About this clonotype: One end of the junction does not line up with germline, which may come from a read error. The genes are TRBV29-1 and TRBJ2-7; a possible D gene is TRBD1 (6 bases). CDR1 is SQVTM and CDR2 is ANQGSEA in the germline V gene. CDR3 length: 12 residues. The CDR3 nucleotides are TGCAGCGCTGAAGTACAGGGCTACGAGCAGTACTTC. This codes for CSAEVQGYEQYF.

In its sample, this clonotype was seen many times. This chain uses TRBV28 with TRBJ1-5; D is unresolved. The CDR3 extends over 18 amino acids. Germline V gene lookup returns CDR1 MDHEN and CDR2 SYDVKM. The ends were cut back, 5 bases at V and 4 bases at J, with 24 bases in the middle. CDR3 bases: TGTGCCAGCAGTACGGGTGGCGCAGGACCCCTACGGAATCAGCCCCAGCATTTT. Translation: CASSTGGAGPLRNQPQHF.

This rearrangement joins TRBV7-6 to TRBJ1-1; D is undetermined. V shed 1 base and J shed 10 bases, with 10 bases lying between them. The CDR3 loop spans 12 amino acids. The germline CDR1 and CDR2 sequences are SGHVS and FNYEAQ. CDR3 region: CASSLGGVGAFF. The CDR3 DNA follows: TGTGCCAGCAGCTTAGGCGGGGTAGGAGCTTTCTTT.

The table lists this clonotype with a few counts. The J gene is TRBJ1-2, the V gene TRBV11-2, with a tentative D call TRBD1 (5 bases). Germline V gives CDR1 SGHAT, CDR2 FQNNGV. There are 14 residues in the CDR3. Trimming shortened V by 2 bases and J by 10 bases, and 17 bases separated the two germline ends. The CDR3 coding sequence is TGTGCCAGCAGCTTAAATGAAGGGCAGGGTACCTACACCTTC. Encoded protein: CASSLNEGQGTYTF.

This clonotype has a count of ten or more. J is TRBJ2-5 and V is TRBV24-1, with TRBD1 matching over 7 bases. Germline loops: CDR1 KGHDR, CDR2 SFDVKD. J gave up 4 bases and V 5 bases, and 3 bases lay outside the gene matches. CDR3 length equals 13 residues. CDR3 loop: CATSAQGRETQYF. The CDR3, as DNA: TGTGCCACCAGTGCACAGGGGAGAGAGACCCAGTACTTC.

This chain uses TRBV6-1 with TRBJ1-1; no clear D gene. The V end lost 4 bases, the J end lost 11 bases, and 17 bases lay between the germline ends. Per germline, CDR1 MNHNS and CDR2 SASEGT. The CDR3 spans 13 residues. CDR3 residues: CASSAAGLPDAFF. CDR3 nucleotides: TGTGCCAGCAGTGCCGCTGGGCTCCCCGATGCTTTCTTT.

The CDR3 region has the DNA TGCGCCAGCAGCTCGGGACTAGCGGGAAATGAGCAGTTCTTC. Its translation is CASSSGLAGNEQFF. The chain joins TRBV5-1 to TRBJ2-1; 13 bases map to TRBD2. The length of the CDR3 is 14 residues. CDR1 and CDR2 from the germline V gene are SGHRS and YFSETQ. Germline trimming cut 3 bases from V and 7 bases from J; bases unmatched to any gene: 1.

This clonotype was counted ten times or more. V and J are TRBV20-1 and TRBJ2-3; TRBD1 aligns across 7 bases. There are 15 residues in the CDR3. Germline V gene sequence: CDR1 DFQATT, CDR2 SNEGSKA (reference sequence). V dropped 0 bases and J dropped 3; count of bases not matched to a gene: 6. This chain's CDR3 is CSARDVRGRTDTQYF. Written as DNA, the CDR3 is TGCAGTGCTAGAGATGTGAGGGGGCGGACAGATACGCAGTATTTT.

The chain links TRBV5-1 to TRBJ1-1, with TRBD1 identical over 7 bases. The CDR3 consists of 14 residues. With V trimmed by 4 bases and J by 3 bases, 6 bases remained unmatched. Germline CDR1 SGHRS, CDR2 YFSETQ. In DNA, the CDR3 is TGCGCCAGCAGCGAGGGGACAGAGCACACTGAAGCTTTCTTT. This codes for CASSEGTEHTEAFF.